This T cell receptor beta chain was recorded in a study of T cell responses to AZD1222 COVID-19 vaccine. Study at large: Second-dose recipients at about 4 or about 12 weeks were treated as one pooled group. General study points: Clonal diversity may have been underestimated, and the donors were mostly white British, with more females than males. As reported, nearly half of all spike-specific TCRs target variant regions that are unmutated.

Details on this clone: Its antigen is as yet unknown.

The CDR3 length is 15 residues. CDR1 is SNHLY and CDR2 is FYNNEI in the germline V gene. Trimming cost V 2 bases and J 2 bases, with 10 bases left between them. Sequenced by immunoSEQ multiplex PCR; TCRdb stores in-frame clones only, minus some. The sample shows around 130,000 clones, roughly 90% of them seen only once. Sample: peripheral blood, taken on day 0 of AZD1222 vaccination. This TCR derives from an adult in good health. The J gene is TRBJ1-5, the V gene TRBV2; D unclear. The CDR3 DNA follows: TGTGCCAGCAGTGAATTCCCGGCGGGCAATCAGCCCCAGCATTTT. As protein: CASSEFPAGNQPQHF. Filled out from reference TRBV2 and TRBJ1-5, the complete variable domain reads EPEVTQTPSHQVTQMGQEVILRCVPISNHLYFYWYRQILGQKVEFLVSFYNNEISEKSEIFDDQFSVERPDGSNFTLKIRSTKLEDSAMYFCASSEFPAGNQPQHFGDGTRLSIL.